A single sample is the source of the 6 T cell receptor beta chains below, sequenced in a study of blood T cells in healthy people across ages. Through a sample-barcoded 5' primer and a J-beta primer mix, a second PCR was run for roughly 7 to 12 cycles. One entry per CDR3 protein results from TCRdb running MiXCR on the 5' RACE reads. There are roughly 1.6 million distinct CDR3 sequences in the sample; around 36% occur only once, and approximately 11% lies in the top ten. Material: blood. The receptors originated from a woman under 40 in good health.

The chain has TRBV4-1 and TRBJ1-1; D not resolved. The CDR3 sequence is 14 residues long. CDR1 and CDR2 from the germline V gene are MGHRA and YSYEKL. Trimming cost V 1 base and J 4 bases, with 10 bases left between them. The CDR3 sequence is CASSQGRYGTEAFF. CDR3 sequence (DNA): TGCGCCAGCAGCCAAGGTCGTTATGGCACTGAAGCTTTCTTT.

This clonotype has just one count. The junction shows a germline mismatch at one end, possibly a read error. The chain couples TRBV27 to TRBJ2-1; 9 nucleotides line up with TRBD1. Germline V lookup: CDR1 MNHEY, CDR2 SMNVEV (reference sequence). This CDR3 contains 16 residues. DNA for the CDR3: TGTGCCAGCAGTCGCTCTGGGGGACAGGGTTGGAATGAGAAGTTCTTC. Its translation: CASSRSGGQGWNEKFF.

V gene TRBV5-1 combines with J gene TRBJ2-3; TRBD2 aligns across 9 bases. V dropped 4 bases and J dropped 3; count of bases not matched to a gene: 12. The germline CDR1 and CDR2 sequences are SGHRS and YFSETQ. The CDR3 totals 17 residues. CDR3 residues: CASSPAKTSGATDTQYF. CDR3 in DNA: TGCGCCAGCAGCCCCGCTAAGACTAGCGGAGCTACAGATACGCAGTATTTT. The full variable domain, in which reference TRBV5-1 and TRBJ2-3 provide the parts outside the CDR3, is KAGVTQTPRYLIKTRGQQVTLSCSPISGHRSVSWYQQTPGQGLQFLFEYFSETQRNKGNFPGRFSGRQFSNSRSEMNVSTLELGDSALYLCASSPAKTSGATDTQYFGPGTRLTVL.

This clonotype was counted only a few times. The chain joins TRBV6-6 to TRBJ1-1; D is unresolved. This CDR3 is built from 16 residues. Per the germline V gene, CDR1 is MNHNY and CDR2 is SVGAGI (reference sequence). V was trimmed by 3 bases and J by 6 bases, leaving 20 bases between them. In nucleotides, the CDR3 is TGTGCCAGCAGTTATTCAAACGCGAGGTTGGACGCTGAAGCTTTCTTT. Translation gives CASSYSNARLDAEAFF.

Remarks on this clonotype: Just one base apart from a much larger clone, this may be a read error. The chain combines TRBV10-3 with TRBJ2-1, with 7 bases lining up with TRBD2. Unmatched junction bases numbered 6, after V lost 2 bases and J lost 2 bases. The CDR3 totals 16 residues. CDR1 and CDR2 (germline): ENHRY, SYGVKD. The CDR3 DNA is TGTGCCATCAGTGAGGAAGCGGGAACCCCCTACAATGAGCAGTTCTTC. Translated, it gives CAISEEAGTPYNEQFF.

In its sample, this clonotype was seen a few times. The rearrangement uses TRBV6-5 and TRBJ2-1; unclear D gene. The CDR3 consists of 11 residues. V lost 8 bases and J 9 bases, leaving 11 bases between the germline ends. Germline V gene lookup returns CDR1 MNHEY and CDR2 SVGAGI. The CDR3 region is CASLPGSEQFF. The CDR3 DNA reads as TGTGCCAGCCTCCCCGGTAGTGAGCAGTTCTTC.